The 32 T cell receptor beta chains below were found in one sample sequenced in a study of T cell changes during pregnancy in multiple sclerosis. Produced via immunoSEQ multiplex PCR; TCRdb's table is partial and in-frame only. In the table there are tens of thousands of clones, about 92% of which are singletons. The sequenced sample was peripheral blood, obtained after pregnancy. Receptors were obtained from a female donor with multiple sclerosis, enrolled in a pregnancy study.

This chain connects TRBV6-5 to TRBJ1-1; D remains ambiguous. Trimming removed 2 bases from V and 11 bases from J, with 12 bases in between. The CDR3 extends over 12 amino acids. From germline, CDR1 is MNHEY and CDR2 SVGAGI. The CDR3 sequence is CASSYGLGEAFF. DNA for the CDR3: TGTGCCAGCAGTTACGGGCTCGGGGAGGCTTTCTTT.

The chain links TRBV4-1 to TRBJ1-1; D may be TRBD1 (5 bases). The CDR3 loop spans 14 amino acids. The ends were cut back, 4 bases at V and 0 bases at J, with 9 bases in the middle. CDR1 MGHRA and CDR2 YSYEKL come from the germline V gene. The CDR3 reads CASSPPGMNTEAFF. The CDR3 nucleotides are TGCGCCAGCAGCCCCCCAGGGATGAACACTGAAGCTTTCTTT.

V is TRBV7-2 and J is TRBJ2-3; possible D gene TRBD1, 6 bases. The V gene lost 2 bases and the J gene lost 7 bases, with 22 bases spanning the gap. The CDR3 covers 17 residues. Germline-derived CDR1 and CDR2 are SGHTA and FQGNSA. CDR3 residues: CASSLNLDGQQGYTQYF. CDR3 DNA sequence: TGTGCCAGCAGCTTAAATTTAGACGGACAACAGGGTTATACGCAGTATTTT.

This clone was observed once. The chain links TRBV7-9 to TRBJ2-2; D is possibly TRBD1 (6 bases). CDR3 length: 14 amino acids. Germline values: CDR1 SEHNR, CDR2 FQNEAQ (reference sequence). The ends were cut back, 5 bases at V and 1 base at J, with 8 bases in the middle. In nucleotides, the CDR3 is TGTGCCAGCAGCAGGGGGTTGAACACCGGGGAGCTGTTTTTT. Amino acid sequence: CASSRGLNTGELFF.

Regarding this clone: Other DNA sequences in this sample translate to the same CDR3. This chain links TRBV4-1 with TRBJ1-6; 7 bases agree with TRBD1. After removal of 4 bases from V and 6 bases from J, the junction contained 3 bases not matched to a gene. The V gene's germline CDR1 is MGHRA and CDR2 YSYEKL. This CDR3 contains 14 residues. The CDR3 loop reads CASSPTGSNSPLHF. CDR3 DNA sequence: TGCGCCAGCAGCCCGACAGGGTCTAATTCACCCCTCCACTTT.

The genes are TRBV4-2 and TRBJ2-1, with TRBD2 matching 12 bases. CDR3 size: 19 residues. Trimming cost V 5 bases and J 4 bases; bases outside gene matches: 15. Per the germline V gene, CDR1 is LGHNA and CDR2 is YNFKEQ. CDR3 in amino acids: CASSSRGASGGAGYNEQFF. The DNA of the CDR3 is TGTGCCAGCAGCTCGCGCGGGGCTAGCGGGGGGGCAGGGTACAATGAGCAGTTCTTC.

The chain combines TRBV27 with TRBJ2-7, with a tentative D call TRBD1 (6 bases). In germline, CDR1 is MNHEY, CDR2 SMNVEV (reference sequence). The germline V and J ends were trimmed by 6 bases and 3 bases, with 15 bases remaining between them. The CDR3 contains 14 residues. The CDR3 here is CASRTDRSYYEQYF. The DNA of the CDR3 is TGTGCCAGCAGAACCGACAGGAGCTACTACGAGCAGTACTTC.

The chain uses TRBV4-1 and TRBJ1-6, with 9 bases matching TRBD1. The CDR3 loop spans 18 amino acids. Per germline, CDR1 MGHRA and CDR2 YSYEKL. Germline trimming cut 1 base from V and 7 bases from J; bases unmatched to any gene: 11. CDR3 sequence (DNA): TGCGCCAGCAGCCAAGGACGGGGACAGGGCCCTCTAAATTCACCCCTCCACTTT. Protein: CASSQGRGQGPLNSPLHF.

V gene TRBV19 combines with J gene TRBJ2-7; 8 positions agree with TRBD1. With V trimmed by 5 bases and J by 5 bases, 2 bases remained unmatched. Germline CDR1 and CDR2: LNHDA and SQIVND (reference sequence). CDR3 length equals 12 residues. The CDR3 DNA is TGTGCCAGTAGTGAGACAGGGGACGAGCAGTACTTC. Protein sequence: CASSETGDEQYF.

This sequence joins TRBV2 and TRBJ1-2; perhaps TRBD1 as D (5 bases). The CDR3 runs 15 residues. The V and J ends lost 8 bases and 4 bases respectively, with 20 bases between them. CDR1 and CDR2 from the germline V gene are SNHLY and FYNNEI. DNA of the CDR3: TGTGCCAGCCAAAAAGGGGAAACAGGCAGCTATGGCTACACCTTC. It encodes CASQKGETGSYGYTF.

The CDR3 nucleotides read TGCGCCAGCAGCCAACAGGGTCCCGGGGGGACCCAGTACTTC. Encoded protein: CASSQQGPGGTQYF. The chain combines TRBV4-3 with TRBJ2-5; D may be TRBD2 (6 bases). With 2 bases removed from V and 7 bases from J, the gap between germline ends came to 14 bases. Per the germline V gene, CDR1 is LGHNA and CDR2 is YSLEER. This CDR3 has 14 amino acids.

J is TRBJ1-1 and V is TRBV7-2; 9 positions match TRBD1. The CDR3 loop spans 15 amino acids. Losses at the gene ends were 5 bases for V and 6 bases for J; bases not matched to a gene: 10. Germline V gene lookup returns CDR1 SGHTA and CDR2 FQGNSA. The chain's CDR3 is CASSRPGTGRAEAFF. CDR3 DNA: TGTGCCAGCAGCCGTCCCGGGACAGGGAGGGCTGAAGCTTTCTTT.

The chain joins TRBV19 to TRBJ2-2; D ambiguous. Germline assignment: CDR1 LNHDA and CDR2 SQIVND (reference sequence). This CDR3 is 13 amino acids long. With 6 bases removed from V and 7 bases from J, the gap between germline ends came to 12 bases. The CDR3 reads CASRAYQDGELFF. The CDR3 nucleotides read TGTGCCAGTAGAGCCTACCAAGACGGGGAGCTGTTTTTT.

The chain carries TRBV19 and TRBJ2-2; D is perhaps TRBD2 (6 bases). This CDR3 has 15 residues. The V end lost 3 bases, the J end lost 3 bases, and 11 bases lay between the germline ends. Germline V gene lookup returns CDR1 LNHDA and CDR2 SQIVND (reference sequence). CDR3 in amino acids: CASSILAADTGELFF. As DNA, the CDR3 is TGTGCCAGTAGTATCTTAGCGGCCGACACCGGGGAGCTGTTTTTT.

This chain joins TRBV4-1 and TRBJ2-5, with 11 bases that match TRBD1. The CDR3 is 17 residues long. Per germline, CDR1 MGHRA and CDR2 YSYEKL. Germline trimming cut 0 bases from V and 4 bases from J; bases unmatched to any gene: 7. The CDR3 bases are TGCGCCAGCAGCCAAGACGGACAGGGGGCGCTTAGAGAGACCCAGTACTTC. Protein: CASSQDGQGALRETQYF.

This clone was observed a single time. V and J are TRBV15 and TRBJ2-7; 8 bases agree with TRBD1. V trimming: 4 bases; J trimming: 4 bases; junction bases outside the gene matches: 3. The CDR3 covers 13 residues. CDR1 and CDR2 from the germline V gene are LNHNV and YYDKDF (reference sequence). The DNA of the CDR3 is TGTGCCACCAGCACGCACAGGGGGTACGAGCAGTACTTC. Translating it yields CATSTHRGYEQYF.

The rearrangement links TRBV19 to TRBJ1-3, with TRBD1 matching over 9 bases. The length of the CDR3 is 16 residues. With 7 bases clipped from V and 7 bases from J, the junction kept 14 bases outside the gene matches. The germline V gene encodes CDR1 LNHDA and CDR2 SQIVND (reference sequence). The CDR3 protein is CASTPRDRALGNTIYF. In DNA form, the CDR3 reads TGTGCCAGTACCCCTAGGGACAGGGCCTTGGGGAACACCATATATTTT.

V is TRBV5-1 and J is TRBJ1-1; D is unclear. The germline V and J ends were trimmed by 0 bases and 1 base, with 13 bases remaining between them. CDR3 length: 16 residues. Germline values: CDR1 SGHRS, CDR2 YFSETQ. CDR3 sequence (DNA): TGCGCCAGCAGCTTGGCCTTCCGGGAAAAGAACACTGAAGCTTTCTTT. Amino acid sequence: CASSLAFREKNTEAFF.

V is TRBV6-5 and J is TRBJ1-2, with 7 bases fitting TRBD1. The CDR3 has 14 residues. V was clipped by 2 bases and J by 4 bases; unmatched bases: 4. CDR1 is MNHEY, CDR2 SVGAGI, per germline. The CDR3 region is CASSYRGLGYGYTF. DNA for the CDR3: TGTGCCAGCAGTTACAGGGGGCTAGGCTATGGCTACACCTTC.

The rearrangement uses TRBV18 and TRBJ2-3; D uncertain. Germline V gives CDR1 KGHSH, CDR2 LQKENI. Trimming removed 0 bases from V and 0 bases from J, with 4 bases in between. This CDR3 spans 14 amino acids. This chain's CDR3 is CASSPPRSTDTQYF. In DNA form, the CDR3 reads TGTGCCAGCTCACCACCGCGAAGCACAGATACGCAGTATTTT.

V is TRBV18 and J is TRBJ2-5, with D possibly being TRBD2 (5 bases). This CDR3 region has 13 residues. Trimming removed 3 bases from V and 5 bases from J, with 10 bases in between. Looked up from germline, CDR1 is KGHSH and CDR2 is LQKENI. The CDR3 here is CASSPIASETQYF. The DNA for the CDR3 is TGTGCCAGCTCACCGATAGCGTCGGAGACCCAGTACTTC.

This clone has a single count. This chain uses TRBV9 with TRBJ2-5, with 8 nucleotides matching TRBD1. The CDR3 is made up of 14 amino acids. The ends lost 4 bases at V and 2 bases at J; junction bases unmatched: 4. Germline V gene data show CDR1 as SGDLS and CDR2 as YYNGEE. In DNA, the CDR3 is TGTGCCAGCAGCCCCCGGACAGGGCAAGAGACCCAGTACTTC. It yields the protein CASSPRTGQETQYF.

The chain employs TRBV28 and TRBJ1-6; 7 nucleotides align to TRBD1. CDR3 length: 14 residues. Germline V gene data show CDR1 as MDHEN and CDR2 as SYDVKM. V shed 8 bases, J shed 4 bases, and the junction held 5 bases outside the gene matches. CDR3 protein: CASDREVYNSPLHF. In nucleotides, the CDR3 is TGTGCCAGCGACAGGGAAGTTTATAATTCACCCCTCCACTTT.

Here the CDR3 reads CASSPAGRGNSPLHF. The CDR3 nucleotides read TGTGCCAGCAGCCCCGCAGGGAGGGGTAATTCACCCCTCCACTTT. The V and J genes are TRBV9 and TRBJ1-6, with D possibly TRBD1 on 5 matching bases. The CDR3 covers 15 residues. V dropped 4 bases and J dropped 6 bases, with 14 bases sitting between them. CDR1 is SGDLS and CDR2 is YYNGEE in the germline V gene. The complete variable domain, with remaining parts taken from reference TRBV9 and TRBJ1-6, reads DSGVTQTPKHLITATGQRVTLRCSPRSGDLSVYWYQQSLDQGLQFLIQYYNGEERAKGNILERFSAQQFPDLHSELNLSSLELGDSALYFCASSPAGRGNSPLHFGNGTRLTVT.

This chain links TRBV6-5 with TRBJ1-1; no clear D. Germline V gene lookup returns CDR1 MNHEY and CDR2 SVGAGI. V lost 4 bases to trimming and J lost 4 bases, with 10 bases between them. The CDR3 loop spans 13 amino acids. The CDR3 reads CASSSLFSTEAFF. The CDR3 nucleotides are TGTGCCAGCAGTTCTCTCTTCAGCACTGAAGCTTTCTTT.

The chain links TRBV9 to TRBJ1-5; 8 bases are shared with TRBD1. The V gene end was trimmed by 3 bases and the J gene end by 1 base; junction bases not matched to a gene: 3. The germline V gene has CDR1 SGDLS and CDR2 YYNGEE. The CDR3 consists of 15 residues. This CDR3 reads CASSGQGNSNQPQHF. CDR3 nucleotides: TGTGCCAGCAGCGGACAGGGGAACAGCAATCAGCCCCAGCATTTT.

This chain connects TRBV27 to TRBJ1-2, with a weak D call TRBD1 (6 bases). The CDR3 is 13 residues long. Trimming pared 3 bases from V and 5 bases from J, leaving 10 bases between. From germline, CDR1 is MNHEY and CDR2 SMNVEV (reference sequence). CDR3 sequence (DNA): TGTGCCAGCAGTTTTCGAGGGGGATATGGCTACACCTTC. Its protein product is CASSFRGGYGYTF.

The chain links TRBV30 to TRBJ1-1, with 7 bases lining up with TRBD1. CDR3 length: 13 amino acids. The V gene's germline CDR1 is GTSNPN and CDR2 SVGIG (reference sequence). V was pared by 5 bases and J by 0 bases, with 3 bases of the junction left unmatched. CDR3 coding DNA: TGTGCCTGGGGGACAGTTTTGAACACTGAAGCTTTCTTT. It is translated as CAWGTVLNTEAFF.

This rearrangement joins TRBV7-3 to TRBJ1-1; D is perhaps TRBD1 (5 bases). CDR1 is SGHTA and CDR2 is FQGTGA in the germline V gene. V shed 5 bases and J shed 7 bases, with 17 bases lying between them. The CDR3 length is 14 residues. Written as DNA, the CDR3 is TGTGCCAGCAGCCCGCGGCAGGGATCGGGTGAAGCTTTCTTT. As protein: CASSPRQGSGEAFF. Full variable domain (missing parts from reference TRBV7-3 and TRBJ1-1): GAGVSQTPSNKVTEKGKYVELRCDPISGHTALYWYRQSLGQGPEFLIYFQGTGAADDSGLPNDRFFAVRPEGSVSTLKIQRTERGDSAVYLCASSPRQGSGEAFFGQGTRLTVV.

This clone was recorded only once. The V gene is TRBV4-3, the J gene TRBJ1-1, with D perhaps TRBD1 (6 bases). V gave up 2 bases and J gave up 5 bases, with 12 bases separating them. The CDR3 totals 14 residues. Germline CDR1 and CDR2: LGHNA and YSLEER. The CDR3, as DNA: TGCGCCAGCAGCCAACTGGGGGCGTTTACTGAAGCTTTCTTT. It translates to CASSQLGAFTEAFF.

This clone appeared a single time. J is TRBJ2-3 and V is TRBV5-5, with 9 positions matching TRBD1. Germline assignment: CDR1 SGHKS and CDR2 YYEKEE (reference sequence). V lost 5 bases to trimming and J lost 4 bases; unmatched junction nucleotides: 11. This CDR3 has 16 residues. The DNA for the CDR3 is TGTGCCAGCAGAAAATATGACAGGGGGAGGTCAGATACGCAGTATTTT. Translating it yields CASRKYDRGRSDTQYF.

This clone showed up just once. V is TRBV2 and J is TRBJ1-1, with D possibly being TRBD1 (5 bases). In germline, CDR1 is SNHLY, CDR2 FYNNEI. The CDR3 sequence is 13 residues long. V was shortened by 7 bases and J by 0 bases, with 9 bases between the two germline ends. The CDR3 spells CASTGMLNTEAFF. The CDR3 DNA follows: TGTGCCAGCACAGGGATGCTGAACACTGAAGCTTTCTTT.